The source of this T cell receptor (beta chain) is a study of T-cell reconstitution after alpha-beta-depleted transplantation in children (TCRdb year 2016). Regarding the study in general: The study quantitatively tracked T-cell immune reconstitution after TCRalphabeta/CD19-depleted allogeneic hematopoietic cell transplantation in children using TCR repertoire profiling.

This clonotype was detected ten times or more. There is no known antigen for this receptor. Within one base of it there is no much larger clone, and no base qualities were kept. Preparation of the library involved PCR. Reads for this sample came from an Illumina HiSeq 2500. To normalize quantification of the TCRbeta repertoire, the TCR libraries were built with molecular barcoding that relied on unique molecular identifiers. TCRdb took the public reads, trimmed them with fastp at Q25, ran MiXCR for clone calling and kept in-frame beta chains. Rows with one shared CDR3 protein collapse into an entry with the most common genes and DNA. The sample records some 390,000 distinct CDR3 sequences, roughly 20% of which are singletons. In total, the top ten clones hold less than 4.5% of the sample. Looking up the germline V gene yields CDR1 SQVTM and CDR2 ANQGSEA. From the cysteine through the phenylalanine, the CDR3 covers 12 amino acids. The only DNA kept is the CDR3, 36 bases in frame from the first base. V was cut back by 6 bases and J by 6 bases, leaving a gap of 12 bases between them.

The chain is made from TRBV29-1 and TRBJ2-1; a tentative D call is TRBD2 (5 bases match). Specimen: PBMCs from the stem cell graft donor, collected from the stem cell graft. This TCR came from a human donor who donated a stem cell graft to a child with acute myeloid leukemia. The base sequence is TGCAGCGTGGACGGGGTCGGCAATGAGCAGTTCTTC. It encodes CSVDGVGNEQFF.